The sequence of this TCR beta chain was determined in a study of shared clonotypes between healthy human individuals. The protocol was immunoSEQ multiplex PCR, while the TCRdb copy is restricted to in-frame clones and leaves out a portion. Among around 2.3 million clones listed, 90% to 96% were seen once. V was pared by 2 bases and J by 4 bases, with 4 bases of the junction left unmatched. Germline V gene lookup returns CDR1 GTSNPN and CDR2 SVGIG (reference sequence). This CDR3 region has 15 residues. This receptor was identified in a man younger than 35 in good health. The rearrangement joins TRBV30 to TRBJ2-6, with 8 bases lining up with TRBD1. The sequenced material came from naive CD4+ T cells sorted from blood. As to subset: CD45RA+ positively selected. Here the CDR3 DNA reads TGTGCCTGGAGTACAGGGGGTCTGGGGGCCAACGTCCTGACTTTC. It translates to CAWSTGGLGANVLTF.